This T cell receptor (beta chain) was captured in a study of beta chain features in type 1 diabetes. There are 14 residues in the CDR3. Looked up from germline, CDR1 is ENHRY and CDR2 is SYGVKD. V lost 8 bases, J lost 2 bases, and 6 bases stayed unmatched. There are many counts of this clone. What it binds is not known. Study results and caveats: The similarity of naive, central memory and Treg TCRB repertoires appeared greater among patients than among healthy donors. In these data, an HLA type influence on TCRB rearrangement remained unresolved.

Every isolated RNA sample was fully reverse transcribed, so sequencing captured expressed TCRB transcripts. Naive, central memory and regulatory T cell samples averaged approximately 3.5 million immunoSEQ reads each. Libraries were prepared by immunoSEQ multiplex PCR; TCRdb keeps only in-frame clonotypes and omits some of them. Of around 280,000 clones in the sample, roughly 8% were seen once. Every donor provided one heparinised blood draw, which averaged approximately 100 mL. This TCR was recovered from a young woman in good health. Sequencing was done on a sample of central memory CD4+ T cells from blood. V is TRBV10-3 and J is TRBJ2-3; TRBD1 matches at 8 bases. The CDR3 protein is CAIARQGATDTQYF. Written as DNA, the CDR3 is TGTGCCATCGCCCGGCAGGGGGCCACAGATACGCAGTATTTT.